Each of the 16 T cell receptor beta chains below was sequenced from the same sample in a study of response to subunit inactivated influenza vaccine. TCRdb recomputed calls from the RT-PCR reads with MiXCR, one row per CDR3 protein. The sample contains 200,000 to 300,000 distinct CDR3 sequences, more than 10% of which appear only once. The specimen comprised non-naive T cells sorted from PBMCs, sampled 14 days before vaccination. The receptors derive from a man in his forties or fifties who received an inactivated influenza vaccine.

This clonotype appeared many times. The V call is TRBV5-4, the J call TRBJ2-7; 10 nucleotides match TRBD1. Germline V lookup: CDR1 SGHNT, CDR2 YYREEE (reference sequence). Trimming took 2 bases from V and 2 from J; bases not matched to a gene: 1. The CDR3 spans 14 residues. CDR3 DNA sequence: TGTGCCAGCAGCTTCGACAGGGGGCCCTACGAGCAGTACTTC. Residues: CASSFDRGPYEQYF.

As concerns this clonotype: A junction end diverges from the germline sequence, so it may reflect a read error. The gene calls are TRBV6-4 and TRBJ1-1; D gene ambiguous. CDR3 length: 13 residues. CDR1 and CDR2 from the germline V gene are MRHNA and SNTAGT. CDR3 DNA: TGTGCCAGCAGTGCCGAAGGGAACTCTGAAGCTTTCTTT. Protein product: CASSAEGNSEAFF.

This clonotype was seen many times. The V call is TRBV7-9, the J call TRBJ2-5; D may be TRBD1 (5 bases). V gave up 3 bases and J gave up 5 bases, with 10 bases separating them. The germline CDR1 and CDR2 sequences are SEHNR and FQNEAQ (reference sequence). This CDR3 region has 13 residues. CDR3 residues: CASSFQGVETQYF. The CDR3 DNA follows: TGTGCCAGCAGCTTTCAGGGTGTGGAGACCCAGTACTTC. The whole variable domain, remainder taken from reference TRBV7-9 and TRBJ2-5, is DTGVSQNPRHKITKRGQNVTFRCDPISEHNRLYWYRQTLGQGPEFLTYFQNEAQLEKSRLLSDRFSAERPKGSFSTLEIQRTEQGDSAMYLCASSFQGVETQYFGPGTRLLVL.

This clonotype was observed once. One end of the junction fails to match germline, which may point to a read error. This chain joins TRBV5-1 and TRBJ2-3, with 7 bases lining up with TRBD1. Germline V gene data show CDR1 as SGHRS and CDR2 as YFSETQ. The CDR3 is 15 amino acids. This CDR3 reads CACSPRQGGADTQYF. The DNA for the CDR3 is TGCGCCTGCAGCCCTAGACAGGGTGGAGCAGATACGCAGTATTTT. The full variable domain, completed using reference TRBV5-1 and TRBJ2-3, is KAGVTQTPRYLIKTRGQQVTLSCSPISGHRSVSWYQQTPGQGLQFLFEYFSETQRNKGNFPGRFSGRQFSNSRSEMNVSTLELGDSALYLCACSPRQGGADTQYFGPGTRLTVL.

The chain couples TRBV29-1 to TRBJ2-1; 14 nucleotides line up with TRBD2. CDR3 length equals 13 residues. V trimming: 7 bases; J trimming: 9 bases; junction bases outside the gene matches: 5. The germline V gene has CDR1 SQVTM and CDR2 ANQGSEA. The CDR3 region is CSAGTSGGLEQFF. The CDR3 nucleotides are TGCAGCGCCGGGACTAGCGGGGGTCTTGAGCAGTTCTTC.

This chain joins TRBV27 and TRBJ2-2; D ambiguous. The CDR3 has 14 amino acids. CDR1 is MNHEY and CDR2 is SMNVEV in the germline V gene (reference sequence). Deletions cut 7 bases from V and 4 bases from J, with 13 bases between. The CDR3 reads CASMRTRGTGELFF. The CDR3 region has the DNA TGTGCCAGCATGAGGACCCGAGGCACCGGGGAGCTGTTTTTT.

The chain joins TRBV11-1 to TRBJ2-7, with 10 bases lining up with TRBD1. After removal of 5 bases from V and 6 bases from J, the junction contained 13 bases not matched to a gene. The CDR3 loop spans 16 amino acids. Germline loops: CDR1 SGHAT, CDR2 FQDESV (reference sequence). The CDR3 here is CASSRNDLTGGIEQYF. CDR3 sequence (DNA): TGTGCCAGCAGCCGAAATGATCTGACAGGGGGCATCGAGCAGTACTTC. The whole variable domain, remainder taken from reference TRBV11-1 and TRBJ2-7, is EAEVAQSPRYKITEKSQAVAFWCDPISGHATLYWYRQILGQGPELLVQFQDESVVDDSQLPKDRFSAERLKGVDSTLKIQPAELGDSAMYLCASSRNDLTGGIEQYFGPGTRLTVT.

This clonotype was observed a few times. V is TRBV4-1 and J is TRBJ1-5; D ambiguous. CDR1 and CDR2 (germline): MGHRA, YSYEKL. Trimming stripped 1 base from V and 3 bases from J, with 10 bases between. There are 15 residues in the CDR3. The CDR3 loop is CASSQGWALNQPQHF. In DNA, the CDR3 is TGCGCCAGCAGCCAAGGGTGGGCTCTCAATCAGCCCCAGCATTTT.

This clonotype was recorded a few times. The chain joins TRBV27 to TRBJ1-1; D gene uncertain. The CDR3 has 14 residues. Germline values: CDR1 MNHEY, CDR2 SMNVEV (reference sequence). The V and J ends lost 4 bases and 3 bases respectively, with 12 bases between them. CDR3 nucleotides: TGTGCCAGCAGTTCACCTGAGATTGACACTGAAGCTTTCTTT. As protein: CASSSPEIDTEAFF.

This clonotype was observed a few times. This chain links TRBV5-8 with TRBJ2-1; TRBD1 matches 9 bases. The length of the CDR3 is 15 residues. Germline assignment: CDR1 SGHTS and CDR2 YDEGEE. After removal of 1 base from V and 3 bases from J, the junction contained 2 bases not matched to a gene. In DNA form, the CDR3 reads TGTGCCAGCAGCTTGCGACAGGGGGGCTACAATGAGCAGTTCTTC. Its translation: CASSLRQGGYNEQFF.

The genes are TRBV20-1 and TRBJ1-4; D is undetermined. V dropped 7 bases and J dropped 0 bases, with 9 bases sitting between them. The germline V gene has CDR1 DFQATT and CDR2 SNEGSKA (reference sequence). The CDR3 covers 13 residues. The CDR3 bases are TGCAGTGTAAAGAGCGCAACTAATGAAAAACTGTTTTTT. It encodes CSVKSATNEKLFF.

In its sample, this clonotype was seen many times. The CDR3 is CAWNRNLLSGNTIYF. For the CDR3, the DNA is TGTGCCTGGAATCGCAACCTTCTCTCTGGAAACACCATATATTTT. This chain connects TRBV30 to TRBJ1-3; D not certain. The CDR3 contains 15 residues. Between the trimmed V and J ends, which lost 4 bases and 0 bases, there was a span of 13 bases. The germline gives CDR1 GTSNPN, CDR2 SVGIG (reference sequence).

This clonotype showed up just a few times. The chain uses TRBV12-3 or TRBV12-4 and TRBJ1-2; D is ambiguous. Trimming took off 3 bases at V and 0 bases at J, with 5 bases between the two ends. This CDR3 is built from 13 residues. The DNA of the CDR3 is TGTGCCAGCAGTTTTAAAGCTAACTATGGCTACACCTTC. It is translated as CASSFKANYGYTF.

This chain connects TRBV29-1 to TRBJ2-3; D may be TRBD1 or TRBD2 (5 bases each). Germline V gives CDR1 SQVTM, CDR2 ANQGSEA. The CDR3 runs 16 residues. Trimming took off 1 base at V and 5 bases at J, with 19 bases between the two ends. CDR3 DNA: TGCAGCGTTGAAGGCGAAGTTGGGGGAAGGGAAGATACGCAGTATTTT. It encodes CSVEGEVGGREDTQYF.

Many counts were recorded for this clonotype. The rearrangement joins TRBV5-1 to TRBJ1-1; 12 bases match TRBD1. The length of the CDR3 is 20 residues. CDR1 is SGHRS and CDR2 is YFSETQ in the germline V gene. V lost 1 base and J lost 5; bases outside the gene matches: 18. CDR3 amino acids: CASSLPTKTGTGGGRTEAFF. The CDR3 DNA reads TGCGCCAGCAGCTTGCCGACAAAAACCGGGACAGGGGGCGGAAGGACTGAAGCTTTCTTT.

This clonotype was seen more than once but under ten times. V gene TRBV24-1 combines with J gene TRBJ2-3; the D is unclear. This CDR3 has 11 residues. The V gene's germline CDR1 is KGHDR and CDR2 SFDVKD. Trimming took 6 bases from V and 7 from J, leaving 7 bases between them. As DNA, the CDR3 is TGTGCCACCAGTCAATCGAATACGCAGTATTTT. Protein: CATSQSNTQYF.